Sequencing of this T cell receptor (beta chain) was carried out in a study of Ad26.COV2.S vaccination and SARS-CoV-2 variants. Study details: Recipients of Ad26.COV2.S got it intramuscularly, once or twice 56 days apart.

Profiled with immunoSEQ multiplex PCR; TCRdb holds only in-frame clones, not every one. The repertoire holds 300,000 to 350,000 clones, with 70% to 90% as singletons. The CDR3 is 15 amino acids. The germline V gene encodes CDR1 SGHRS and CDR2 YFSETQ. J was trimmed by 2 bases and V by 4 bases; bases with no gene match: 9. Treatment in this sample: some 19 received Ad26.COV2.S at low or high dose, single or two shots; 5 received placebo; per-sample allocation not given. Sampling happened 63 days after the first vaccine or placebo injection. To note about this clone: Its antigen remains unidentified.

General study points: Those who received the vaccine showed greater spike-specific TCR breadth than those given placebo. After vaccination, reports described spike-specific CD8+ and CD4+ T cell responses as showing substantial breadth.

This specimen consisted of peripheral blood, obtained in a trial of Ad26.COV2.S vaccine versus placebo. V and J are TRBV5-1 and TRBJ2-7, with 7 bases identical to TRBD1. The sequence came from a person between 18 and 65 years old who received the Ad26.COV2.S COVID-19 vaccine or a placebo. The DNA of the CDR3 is TGCGCCAGCAGCCCAAACAGGGACAGAGCCTACGAGCAGTACTTC. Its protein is CASSPNRDRAYEQYF.